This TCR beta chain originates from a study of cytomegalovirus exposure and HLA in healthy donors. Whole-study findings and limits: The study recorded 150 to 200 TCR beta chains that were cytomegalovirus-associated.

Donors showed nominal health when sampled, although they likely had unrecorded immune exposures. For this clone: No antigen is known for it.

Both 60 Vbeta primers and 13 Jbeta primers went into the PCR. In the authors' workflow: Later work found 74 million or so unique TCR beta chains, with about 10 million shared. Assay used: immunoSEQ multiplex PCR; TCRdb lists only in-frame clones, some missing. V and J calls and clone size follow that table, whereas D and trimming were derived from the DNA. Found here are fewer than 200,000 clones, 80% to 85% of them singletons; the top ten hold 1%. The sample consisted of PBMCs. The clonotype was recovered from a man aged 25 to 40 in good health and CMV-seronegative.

CDR3 amino acids: CASSASLGGGTDTQYF. CDR3 nucleotide sequence: TGTGCCAGCAGCGCCTCCCTAGGAGGTGGCACAGATACGCAGTATTTT. This rearrangement joins TRBV11-3 to TRBJ2-3; maybe TRBD2 (5 bases). The germline V gene has CDR1 SGHNT and CDR2 YENEEA. Trimming shortened V by 5 bases and J by 1 base, and 16 bases separated the two germline ends. The CDR3 has 16 residues.